This T cell receptor beta chain was retrieved from a study of shared clonotypes between healthy human individuals (dated by TCRdb to 2018 to 2020). A note on the overall study: A couple of women and a few men aged 18 to 49 years were included in the cohort. Per donor, three plates each were used for CD4 naive and CD4 memory, two for CD8 naive, and one for CD8 memory. Blood TCR repertoires of roughly 5 healthy adults were deeply sequenced to estimate repertoire size and the extent of clonotype sharing between individuals. Libraries were prepared and TCR repertoires were sequenced by different laboratories using diverse techniques, in order to increase sequencing depth and limit assay-specific biases. Leukapheresis yielded between about 0.85 and 9 billion PBMCs per donor. The investigation overall reported the following: Rarefaction of sorted-subset datasets indicated incomplete sequencing despite the large sequencing depth. The small number of donors limited the genetic and exposure-history diversity represented. Sampling was limited to blood, and TCR repertoires in tissue likely differ from TCR repertoires in blood. Compared with non-shared clonotypes, clonotypes shared by all four sorted-subset donors had higher generation probabilities. About 5% of naive CD4, approximately 3.7% of naive CD8, approximately 2% of memory CD4, and 0.35% to 0.4% of memory CD8 clonotypes were shared across several donors. Pairwise subsampling led to the expectation that sequencing depth would affect the degree of clonotype sharing among donors. Larger estimated clonotype richness was generally found for naive subsets than for memory subsets.

According to the germline V gene (reference sequence), CDR1 reads LNHDA and CDR2 reads SQIVND. The junction shows trimming of 3 bases on V and 4 bases on J, and the gene matches do not reach 12 bases of it. The CDR3 contains 17 residues, cysteine and phenylalanine counted. This entry keeps only the CDR3 DNA: 51 bases, framed from base 1. Concerning this clone itself: Its antigen is not yet known. No base qualities exist here, and no much larger clone lies one base off it.

Using the deep immunoSEQ assay, TCR CDR3 regions were amplified from genomic DNA by multiplex PCR. Extracted genomic DNA from each cell subset was spread evenly across all wells of several immunoSEQ 96-well plates, with each plate serving as a replicate. For sorted subsets, about 200 ng genomic DNA, equal to about 30,000 T cell genomes, was loaded into each replicate PCR. The purified libraries were quantified using a Qubit 3.0 fluorometer, sized with a Bioanalyzer 2100, and then quantified again using the KAPA Library Quantification kit. Every immunoSEQ 96-well plate was sequenced on a dedicated single-read 150-cycle Illumina NextSeq 550 flow cell. The authors processed their data as follows. The immunoSEQ output contained only junctional sequences without quality scores, so filtering could not match that applied to full-length reads. To assign V/J genes and CDR3, sequences were annotated using PyIR, a Python wrapper for IgBLAST v1.9, with IMGT germline references. Reads were filtered out if the reads had weak V/J assignments (E-value above 1e-6), no CDR3, stop codons, out-of-frame junctions, or ambiguous translated residues. A V3J clonotype was defined by an identical inferred V gene, J gene, and CDR3 amino acid sequence. Percentage overlap between repertoires was calculated by dividing the number of shared unique clonotypes by the size of the smaller repertoire. RTK rarefaction, the Chao1 estimator, and Recon v2.1 estimates of unobserved clonotypes were used to assess repertoire richness. For all TCRbeta clonotypes obtained by the gDNA method from a handful of donors, generation probabilities were computed with OLGA. This is the immuneACCESS table as TCRdb keeps it, with only in-frame sequences that have V and J called. A part of the clones is gone; compared with another copy, unresolved V genes explain less than half, and the rest is unexplained. V and J calls and clone size come straight from that table; D and trimming were deduced from the DNA. The sample profile shows a few hundred thousand clones; 97% of them were found once. The ten most abundant clones make up 0.045% to 0.07% of the sample.

The donors were healthy, HIV-negative adults who had no recently reported acute infections or vaccinations. Only Caucasian adults living in Nashville, Tennessee, USA were represented among the donors. Magnetic negative selection was used to enrich CD4+ T cells, after which naive cells were positively selected on CD45RA and the negative fraction became the memory subset. After blood collection by leukapheresis, PBMCs were isolated using Ficoll-Histopaque density gradient centrifugation and then cryopreserved in the vapor phase of liquid nitrogen. Analytical flow cytometry was used to check the purity and quantity of every magnetically sorted T cell population. From each sorted fraction, genomic DNA was isolated and quantified by UV absorbance on a Nanodrop 2000c.

The sequence was collected from a woman between 25 and 40 years old in good health. The V and J segments used are TRBV19 and TRBJ1-2; TRBD1 agrees with 9 junctional bases. The sequenced sample consisted of naive CD4+ T cells sorted from blood. The intended sense of this specimen's cell subset or site label: CD45RA+ positively selected. The CDR3 region: CASSIDLPTGGLYGYTF. The sequenced DNA: TGTGCCAGTAGTATCGACCTCCCGACAGGGGGACTCTATGGCTACACCTTC.